This T cell receptor beta chain was profiled in a study of lymphopenia after photon versus proton radiotherapy. Germline V gene data show CDR1 as LNHDA and CDR2 as SQIVND (reference sequence). The CDR3 length is 13 residues. Trimming removed 3 bases at V and 6 bases at J, with 11 bases between. General study findings and limits: Authors raise, but do not show, better survival with proton therapy. Photon-treated patients lost naive T cells and TCR diversity; proton-treated stayed stable.

Generated by immunoSEQ multiplex PCR, the TCRdb table keeps only in-frame clones and is missing some. The data show some 21,000 clones, roughly 85% seen once. As to this clone: Its antigen is unidentified.

This sequence joins TRBV19 and TRBJ1-1; D is uncertain. This receptor was identified in a man between 60 and 75 years old with pancreatic cancer. The starting material was peripheral blood, obtained from a patient treated with photon-based radiotherapy. CDR3 sequence (DNA): TGTGCCAGTAGTATTAGACCGGTCGCTGAAGCTTTCTTT. This gives the protein CASSIRPVAEAFF.